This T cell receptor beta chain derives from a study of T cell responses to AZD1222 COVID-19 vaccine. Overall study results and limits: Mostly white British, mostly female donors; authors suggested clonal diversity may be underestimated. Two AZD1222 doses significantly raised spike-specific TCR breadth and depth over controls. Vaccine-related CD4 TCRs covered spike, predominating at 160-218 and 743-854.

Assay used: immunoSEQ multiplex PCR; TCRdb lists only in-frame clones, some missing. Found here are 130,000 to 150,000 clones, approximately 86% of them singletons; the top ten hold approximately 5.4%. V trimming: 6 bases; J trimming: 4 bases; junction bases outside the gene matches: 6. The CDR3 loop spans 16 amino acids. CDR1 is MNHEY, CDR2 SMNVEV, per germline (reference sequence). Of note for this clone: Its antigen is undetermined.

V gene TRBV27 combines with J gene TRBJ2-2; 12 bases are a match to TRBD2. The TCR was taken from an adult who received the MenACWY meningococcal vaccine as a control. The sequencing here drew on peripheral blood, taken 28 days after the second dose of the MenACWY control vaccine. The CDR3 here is CASRRLAGVATGELFF. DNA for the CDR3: TGTGCCAGCAGGCGACTAGCGGGAGTTGCCACCGGGGAGCTGTTTTTT.